The next 17 T cell receptor beta chains were all read from a single sample in a study of Graves' ophthalmopathy and Graves' hyperthyroidism. Investigators amplified TCR beta CDR3 regions from RNA transcripts. HTBI primers were used in a first-round RT-PCR, which preceded a second-round multiplex PCR. TCRdb re-called the multiplex PCR reads through MiXCR, storing one row per CDR3 protein. This sample yields 450,000 to 600,000 distinct CDR3 sequences, of which about 40% are seen a single time; 3.5% to 4.5% belongs to the top ten. Sequencing used peripheral blood or thyroid tissue (not recorded which). The receptors here all came from an adult man with Graves' hyperthyroidism.

This clonotype occurred many times. This sequence joins TRBV29-1 and TRBJ2-2; 11 bases are shared with TRBD2. Per germline, CDR1 SQVTM and CDR2 ANQGSEA. CDR3 size: 17 residues. The V gene end was trimmed by 2 bases and the J gene end by 2 bases; junction bases not matched to a gene: 7. CDR3: CSVERTSGSTNTGELFF. The CDR3 nucleotides are TGCAGCGTTGAAAGAACTAGCGGGAGCACAAACACCGGGGAGCTGTTTTTT.

At least ten counts were recorded for this clonotype. V usage is TRBV29-1 and J usage is TRBJ1-1, with D unclear. Germline CDR1 SQVTM, CDR2 ANQGSEA. The length of the CDR3 is 11 residues. V was shortened by 6 bases and J by 3 bases, with 8 bases between the two germline ends. The CDR3 loop reads CSVSFDTEAFF. The CDR3, as DNA: TGCAGCGTCTCATTTGACACTGAAGCTTTCTTT.

Ten or more counts support this clonotype. The chain uses TRBV29-1 and TRBJ2-7; TRBD2 matches 10 bases. The CDR3 consists of 14 residues. Trimming cost V 7 bases and J 2 bases; bases outside gene matches: 8. CDR1 SQVTM and CDR2 ANQGSEA come from the germline V gene. CDR3 in amino acids: CSARTSGNTYEQYF. CDR3 nucleotide sequence: TGCAGCGCTCGGACTAGCGGAAATACCTACGAGCAGTACTTC.

This clonotype was recorded many times. This chain links TRBV24-1 with TRBJ2-6; D is ambiguous. There are 18 residues in the CDR3. Germline V gives CDR1 KGHDR, CDR2 SFDVKD. Trimming removed 2 bases from V and 0 bases from J, with 13 bases in between. The CDR3 sequence: CATSDSGVRSSGANVLTF. The DNA of the CDR3 is TGTGCCACCAGTGATTCTGGTGTCAGGAGCTCTGGGGCCAACGTCCTGACTTTC.

The table lists this clonotype with many counts. V usage is TRBV7-2 and J usage is TRBJ1-2; 11 bases map to TRBD1. The CDR3 contains 15 residues. Germline CDR1 SGHTA, CDR2 FQGNSA. V trimming: 5 bases; J trimming: 4 bases; junction bases outside the gene matches: 6. The CDR3 loop reads CASSIGQGAVYGYTF. The DNA of the CDR3 is TGTGCCAGCAGCATCGGACAGGGGGCAGTCTATGGCTACACCTTC.

Only a few counts were recorded for this clonotype. V and J are TRBV7-9 and TRBJ2-2; D uncertain. V shed 2 bases and J shed 3 bases, with 4 bases lying between them. The CDR3 is made up of 13 amino acids. Germline values: CDR1 SEHNR, CDR2 FQNEAQ (reference sequence). The CDR3 coding sequence is TGTGCCAGCAGCTTATTACACACCGGGGAGCTGTTTTTT. Translating gives CASSLLHTGELFF.

Concerning this clonotype: Because the CDR3 is missing its conserved closing phenylalanine or tryptophan, this is likely a read error. The limits of the CDR3 on the DNA are not certain, so only TCRdb's listed CDR3 is given. The chain couples TRBV7-9 to TRBJ2-6. Counting both end residues, the CDR3 totals 10 amino acids. Germline V gene lookup returns CDR1 SEHNR and CDR2 FQNEAQ (reference sequence). The CDR3 loop reads CASSQRPGLA.

The sample holds one count of this clonotype. V gene TRBV7-9 combines with J gene TRBJ1-4, with TRBD1 as a possible D gene (5 bases). The ends were cut back, 5 bases at V and 8 bases at J, with 15 bases in the middle. The germline V gene has CDR1 SEHNR and CDR2 FQNEAQ (reference sequence). CDR3 size: 14 residues. The CDR3 is CASSLRGGMEKLFF. The CDR3 DNA is TGTGCCAGCAGCCTCCGGGGGGGGATGGAAAAACTGTTTTTT.

V usage is TRBV9 and J usage is TRBJ2-2; D may be TRBD2 (5 bases). Trimming removed 4 bases at V and 6 bases at J, with 7 bases between. Per the germline V gene, CDR1 is SGDLS and CDR2 is YYNGEE. The CDR3 consists of 12 residues. The CDR3 DNA reads TGTGCCAGCAGCATGCGGGCCGGGGAGCTGTTTTTT. Translating it yields CASSMRAGELFF.

The chain couples TRBV5-6 to TRBJ1-5; a weak D match, TRBD1 (6 bases). The CDR3 runs to 16 residues. Deletions cut 1 base from V and 3 bases from J, with 14 bases between. Looked up from germline, CDR1 is SGHDT and CDR2 is YYEEEE. CDR3 sequence: CASSLYRADDNQPQHF. CDR3 nucleotides: TGTGCCAGCAGCTTGTACAGGGCGGATGACAATCAGCCCCAGCATTTT. The variable domain in full, completed from reference TRBV5-6 and TRBJ1-5, reads DAGVTQSPTHLIKTRGQQVTLRCSPKSGHDTVSWYQQALGQGPQFIFQYYEEEERQRGNFPDRFSGHQFPNYSSELNVNALLLGDSALYLCASSLYRADDNQPQHFGDGTRLSIL.

The chain employs TRBV12-3 or TRBV12-4 and TRBJ1-6; 7 bases are a match to TRBD1. There are 15 residues in the CDR3. The V segment lost 6 bases and the J segment 5 bases; nucleotides outside the gene matches: 7. CDR3 amino acids: CASRLGTAHNSPLHF. CDR3 nucleotide sequence: TGTGCCAGCAGGCTAGGGACAGCCCATAATTCACCCCTCCACTTT.

The V call is TRBV7-8, the J call TRBJ2-2; D call uncertain. This CDR3 is 11 amino acids long. The V gene lost 6 bases and the J gene lost 8 bases, with 7 bases spanning the gap. The germline CDR1 and CDR2 sequences are SGHVS and FQNEAQ. The chain's CDR3 is CASRPTGELFF. CDR3 DNA: TGTGCCAGCAGGCCGACAGGGGAGCTGTTTTTT. Filled out from reference TRBV7-8 and TRBJ2-2, the complete variable domain reads GAGVSQSPRYKVAKRGQDVALRCDPISGHVSLFWYQQALGQGPEFLTYFQNEAQLDKSGLPSDRFFAERPEGSVSTLKIQRTQQEDSAVYLCASRPTGELFFGEGSRLTVL.

V is TRBV6-1 and J is TRBJ1-5, with 7 nucleotides matching TRBD1. Germline values: CDR1 MNHNS, CDR2 SASEGT. With V trimmed by 3 bases and J by 6 bases, 8 bases remained unmatched. This CDR3 contains 15 residues. In nucleotides, the CDR3 is TGTGCCAGCAGTGAGGAGACAGGGCGAGGTCAGCCCCAGCATTTT. This gives the protein CASSEETGRGQPQHF.

This clonotype was seen repeatedly, ten times or more. The chain links TRBV20-1 to TRBJ1-4; D may be TRBD1 (5 bases). Trimming cost V 0 bases and J 4 bases, with 9 bases left between them. CDR3 length equals 14 residues. CDR1 and CDR2 from the germline V gene are DFQATT and SNEGSKA (reference sequence). CDR3 residues: CSAREGTGNEKLFF. CDR3 sequence (DNA): TGCAGTGCTAGAGAAGGGACGGGTAATGAAAAACTGTTTTTT.

The J gene is TRBJ1-2, the V gene TRBV5-1; tentative D call: TRBD1 (5 bases). The V gene lost 0 bases and the J gene lost 8 bases, with 14 bases spanning the gap. CDR1 is SGHRS and CDR2 is YFSETQ in the germline V gene. This CDR3 is 14 amino acids long. The CDR3 sequence: CASSLDGGGGGYTF. Written as DNA, the CDR3 is TGCGCCAGCAGCTTGGACGGTGGGGGAGGCGGCTACACCTTC.

As regards this clonotype: With a much larger clone just one base away, this may be a read error. V usage is TRBV7-9 and J usage is TRBJ1-6; 8 bases align to TRBD1. The ends lost 5 bases at V and 11 bases at J; junction bases unmatched: 8. Germline V gives CDR1 SEHNR, CDR2 FQNEAQ (reference sequence). CDR3 length: 14 residues. CDR3 residues: CASSPGGGYPPLHF. The CDR3 DNA reads as TGTGCCAGCAGCCCAGGGGGCGGTTATCCACCCCTCCACTTT.

The V call is TRBV28, the J call TRBJ1-3; D gene unclear. Per the germline V gene, CDR1 is MDHEN and CDR2 is SYDVKM. This CDR3 spans 15 amino acids. Deletions cut 5 bases from V and 3 bases from J, with 14 bases between. The CDR3 is CASSGSGRSGNTIYF. Here the CDR3 DNA reads TGTGCCAGCAGTGGGAGTGGCAGGAGTGGAAACACCATATATTTT.